This section outlines one T cell receptor (beta chain) sequence together with its context. Its antigen is not yet known. No base-level quality is on record; no much larger clone is a single base apart. Including cysteine and phenylalanine, the CDR3 has 13 amino acids. The CDR3 DNA has 39 bases and is translated from base 1. V sheds 5 bases and J sheds 7 bases, leaving 11 bases between their ends. The germline V gene yields KGHSH for CDR1 and LQKENI for CDR2. This specimen comes from a study of T cell responses to AZD1222 COVID-19 vaccine (dated by TCRdb to 2020 to 2022). Broadly, across the study: TCR sequencing covered about 230 trial participants: 200 to 220 given two doses of AZD1222 and about 26 given two doses of MenACWY control vaccine. Enrollment into the trials was organized by age into subgroups of 18-55, 56-69 and 70-plus years, and those subgroups contained about 160, 30 and 59 TCR-sequenced participants, respectively. Overall study outcomes, separate from this receptor: The vaccine-associated CD4 TCRs covered the entire spike protein, and the dominant responses fell in regions 160-218 and 743-854. Conclusions about previously exposed vaccinees are limited, since just a handful of AZD1222 recipients were seropositive for SARS-CoV-2 at baseline. Most participants were white British and females outnumbered males, and the authors suggested that clonal diversity may have been underestimated. The 56-69-year group was small, and its depth increase did not reach significance, likely because of low power. After two AZD1222 doses, both the breadth and the depth of spike-specific TCRs were significantly higher than at day 0 and than in MenACWY recipients. Nearly half of unique spike-specific TCRs reportedly recognized epitopes outside regions mutated in the B.1.351 and B.1.1.7 variants. No day 14 peak-response samples were available, so repertoires were characterized only after the peak T cell response.

The CDR3 regions of human TCRbeta chains were analyzed by immunosequencing. The paper's data handling went like this. TCRs in the repertoires were compared against a reference library of SARS-CoV-2-specific TCRs that had been generated with the MIRA antigen-specificity platform. Breadth was defined as the fraction of unique TCRs that were SARS-CoV-2-associated. Depth was defined as the fraction of total T cells that were SARS-CoV-2-associated. Using the MIRA data, each spike-specific TCR was mapped to the spike region that the TCR reacts to and placed in a CD4 or CD8 class. Log10-transformed breadth and depth values were compared by one-way ANOVA with Sidak's multiple comparisons tests. This immuneACCESS table, as held by TCRdb, lists in-frame sequences with V and J called but not all clones. Of the missing ones, under half trace to an unresolved V gene in checked studies; the others have no known cause. The V and J calls and the clone size are those of that table, but D and trimming were determined from the DNA. Here the sample has roughly 120,000 clones; 85% to 90% occur a single time. Jointly, the top ten make up approximately 16% of the sample.

This specimen's time point label, per the study, means: about 28 days (+/-7) after the second vaccine dose. AZD1222 recipients with second doses at about 4 weeks or about 12 weeks were pooled, because spike-specific TCR depth and breadth did not differ between schedules. Samples from vaccinated people were obtained from the UK trials COV001 and COV002, which included a single-blind randomized controlled phase 2/3 trial of AZD1222 (ChAdOx1 nCoV-19) in healthy adults. Trial participant PBMC samples were collected at day 0 and day 28 after the second dose for TCRbeta chain sequencing. Sequencing was performed on peripheral blood, taken 28 days after the second AZD1222 dose. The clonotype was recovered from an adult who received the AZD1222 COVID-19 vaccine. In this chain, TRBV18 is recombined with TRBJ2-2, with the D gene uncertain. DNA sequence: TGTGCCAGCTCAAACACGGATCTCGGGGAGCTGTTTTTT. Its amino acids are CASSNTDLGELFF.